The 28 T cell receptor beta chains in this list originate from one sample, sequenced in a study of blood T cell repertoires in COVID-19. Produced via immunoSEQ multiplex PCR; TCRdb's table is partial and in-frame only. The top ten hold 11% of the sample, which has more than 90,000 clones, about 89% seen once. Sequencing used peripheral blood. The receptors stem from a woman in her thirties with acute or convalescent COVID-19.

This chain uses TRBV9 with TRBJ2-1, with 7 bases aligning to TRBD1. The CDR3 spans 16 residues. Germline CDR1 SGDLS, CDR2 YYNGEE. V shed 0 bases, J shed 6 bases, and the junction held 9 bases outside the gene matches. DNA for the CDR3: TGTGCCAGCAGCGTAGTCGGGACAGTATTGGGCAATGAGCAGTTCTTC. Translation gives CASSVVGTVLGNEQFF.

This clone was seen just once. The chain couples TRBV7-2 to TRBJ1-6; TRBD1 agrees at 7 bases. The V and J ends lost 5 bases and 5 bases, in that order; junction bases with no gene match: 15. Germline lookup yields CDR1 SGHTA and CDR2 FQGNSA. The CDR3 totals 18 residues. This CDR3 reads CASSTFRQGLGNNSPLHF. In DNA form, the CDR3 reads TGTGCCAGCAGCACCTTTCGACAGGGCTTGGGGAATAATTCACCCCTCCACTTT.

This chain links TRBV27 with TRBJ1-5, with D perhaps matching TRBD1 (5 bases). Germline V lookup: CDR1 MNHEY, CDR2 SMNVEV (reference sequence). Trimming took off 6 bases at V and 2 bases at J, with 11 bases between the two ends. The CDR3 consists of 14 residues. The CDR3 DNA is TGTGCCAGCAGAATAGGAGGGGGCAATCAGCCCCAGCATTTT. The encoded protein is CASRIGGGNQPQHF.

The chain uses TRBV5-1 and TRBJ2-7; D is uncertain. CDR1 and CDR2 from the germline V gene are SGHRS and YFSETQ. Trimming removed 0 bases from V and 7 bases from J, with 14 bases in between. CDR3 length: 14 residues. CDR3 bases: TGCGCCAGCAGCTTGGTAGCCACGGCGGAAGAGCAGTACTTC. Protein sequence: CASSLVATAEEQYF.

V is TRBV18 and J is TRBJ1-2; D gene ambiguous. The ends were cut back, 2 bases at V and 5 bases at J, with 12 bases in the middle. CDR3 size: 14 residues. Germline V gene data show CDR1 as KGHSH and CDR2 as LQKENI. As DNA, the CDR3 is TGTGCCAGCTCACCAAATGGAGGACCATATGGCTACACCTTC. Translation gives CASSPNGGPYGYTF.

The J gene is TRBJ1-5, the V gene TRBV4-1; 8 positions match TRBD1. Germline CDR1 is MGHRA and CDR2 is YSYEKL. After removal of 0 bases from V and 7 bases from J, the junction contained 8 bases not matched to a gene. The CDR3 has 16 amino acids. The CDR3 sequence is CASSQDAGTGRQPQHF. The CDR3 nucleotides are TGCGCCAGCAGCCAAGATGCTGGGACAGGCAGACAGCCCCAGCATTTT.

This clone was seen just once. This chain's CDR3 is CASSDGTVYGYTF. The CDR3 region has the DNA TGTGCCAGCAGTGACGGGACTGTGTATGGCTACACCTTC. V usage is TRBV12-3 or TRBV12-4 and J usage is TRBJ1-2; a weak D match, TRBD1 (5 bases). The CDR3 has 13 amino acids. The ends were cut back, 5 bases at V and 5 bases at J, with 12 bases in the middle.

The V gene is TRBV6-5, the J gene TRBJ1-5, with 7 bases identical to TRBD1. CDR1 MNHEY and CDR2 SVGAGI come from the germline V gene. Trimming at V came to 6 bases and at J to 4 bases, leaving 9 bases not matched to a gene. The CDR3 contains 15 residues. Written as DNA, the CDR3 is TGTGCCAGCAGCTCCGGCAGGGGGGAGAATCAGCCCCAGCATTTT. Translated, it gives CASSSGRGENQPQHF.

J is TRBJ1-1 and V is TRBV28; no definite D call. Germline CDR1 MDHEN, CDR2 SYDVKM. CDR3 length: 14 residues. Trimming removed 8 bases at V and 1 base at J, with 14 bases between. CDR3 bases: TGTGCCAGCCGGTCGCGCGGGAAGAACACTGAAGCTTTCTTT. Protein product: CASRSRGKNTEAFF.

The chain links TRBV5-1 to TRBJ2-3, with D perhaps matching TRBD1 (6 bases). Trimming left V 3 bases short and J 3 bases short, with 11 bases between. CDR1 and CDR2 (germline): SGHRS, YFSETQ. CDR3 length: 14 residues. CDR3 residues: CASSSPGQTDTQYF. The CDR3 nucleotides read TGCGCCAGCAGCTCTCCGGGACAAACAGATACGCAGTATTTT.

The CDR3, as DNA: TGTGCCAGCAGCATCGACAGAGGAGGCAATCAGCCCCAGCATTTT. Residues: CASSIDRGGNQPQHF. The chain has TRBV7-9 and TRBJ1-5; perhaps TRBD1 as D (5 bases). The CDR3 is 15 amino acids. CDR1 and CDR2 from the germline V gene are SEHNR and FQNEAQ (reference sequence). The V gene lost 5 bases and the J gene lost 2 bases, with 13 bases spanning the gap.

This chain joins TRBV15 and TRBJ1-5; perhaps TRBD1 as D (5 bases). V dropped 0 bases and J dropped 2 bases, with 11 bases sitting between them. Germline values: CDR1 LNHNV, CDR2 YYDKDF (reference sequence). This CDR3 contains 16 residues. The chain's CDR3 is CATSRDREIGNQPQHF. The CDR3 DNA reads as TGTGCCACCAGCAGAGACAGGGAAATTGGCAATCAGCCCCAGCATTTT.

As to this clone: In the same sample, other DNA sequences code for this CDR3. The rearrangement links TRBV5-1 to TRBJ1-1; D ambiguous. Per the germline V gene, CDR1 is SGHRS and CDR2 is YFSETQ. Trimming left V 2 bases short and J 1 base short, with 6 bases between. The CDR3 spans 13 residues. DNA for the CDR3: TGCGCCAGCAGCTTCGCGGAGAACACTGAAGCTTTCTTT. It yields the protein CASSFAENTEAFF.

This rearrangement joins TRBV27 to TRBJ2-3; 13 bases agree with TRBD2. The germline V gene encodes CDR1 MNHEY and CDR2 SMNVEV (reference sequence). The length of the CDR3 is 17 residues. Unmatched junction bases numbered 5, after V lost 0 bases and J lost 5 bases. The CDR3 sequence: CASSLSGLAGPVDTQYF. CDR3 nucleotide sequence: TGTGCCAGCAGTTTATCGGGACTAGCGGGGCCGGTAGATACGCAGTATTTT.

The V and J genes are TRBV6-5 and TRBJ1-3, with D tentatively TRBD1 (6 bases). The V and J ends lost 8 bases and 2 bases respectively, with 13 bases between them. This CDR3 has 14 amino acids. In germline, CDR1 is MNHEY, CDR2 SVGAGI. The CDR3 here is CASRQGPTGNTIYF. DNA of the CDR3: TGTGCCAGCCGCCAGGGGCCCACTGGAAACACCATATATTTT.

V and J are TRBV18 and TRBJ2-1, with D unclear. The CDR3 length is 12 residues. The germline gives CDR1 KGHSH, CDR2 LQKENI. Trimming shortened V by 2 bases and J by 5 bases, and 4 bases separated the two germline ends. The CDR3 protein is CASSPGHNEQFF. The CDR3 DNA sequence: TGTGCCAGCTCACCAGGCCACAATGAGCAGTTCTTC. The whole variable domain, filled in from reference TRBV18 and TRBJ2-1, reads NAGVMQNPRHLVRRRGQEARLRCSPMKGHSHVYWYRQLPEEGLKFMVYLQKENIIDESGMPKERFSAEFPKEGPSILRIQQVVRGDSAAYFCASSPGHNEQFFGPGTRLTVL.

V is TRBV6-1 and J is TRBJ1-4, with D tentatively TRBD1 (5 bases). The CDR3 covers 15 residues. Trimming took 3 bases from V and 3 from J, leaving 11 bases between them. CDR1 MNHNS and CDR2 SASEGT come from the germline V gene. CDR3 in DNA: TGTGCCAGCAGTGATCGGGGGAGGGCTAATGAAAAACTGTTTTTT. As protein: CASSDRGRANEKLFF.

For the CDR3, the DNA is TGTGCCAGCGGACGGGACACCCGCTCCTATAATTCACCCCTCCACTTT. This gives the protein CASGRDTRSYNSPLHF. The chain uses TRBV28 and TRBJ1-6; TRBD1 might be the D (6 bases). V was clipped by 8 bases and J by 0 bases, with 14 bases between them. The CDR3 has 16 amino acids. Germline CDR1 reads MDHEN; CDR2 reads SYDVKM. Full variable domain (remainder filled in from reference TRBV28 and TRBJ1-6): DVKVTQSSRYLVKRTGEKVFLECVQDMDHENMFWYRQDPGLGLRLIYFSYDVKMKEKGDIPEGYSVSREKKERFSLILESASTNQTSMYLCASGRDTRSYNSPLHFGNGTRLTVT.

V and J are TRBV30 and TRBJ1-5, with a tentative D call TRBD1 (6 bases). The CDR3 has 13 residues. Germline assignment: CDR1 GTSNPN and CDR2 SVGIG (reference sequence). Trimming pared 3 bases from V and 4 bases from J, leaving 10 bases between. CDR3 sequence: CAWSRGENQPQHF. DNA for the CDR3: TGTGCCTGGAGCAGGGGTGAGAATCAGCCCCAGCATTTT.

This clone was found a few times. The chain has TRBV7-2 and TRBJ1-4, with D possibly being TRBD1 (5 bases). Trimming removed 5 bases from V and 7 bases from J, with 14 bases in between. The CDR3 length is 14 residues. Per the germline V gene, CDR1 is SGHTA and CDR2 is FQGNSA. This CDR3 is CASSLRSGAEKLFF. CDR3 bases: TGTGCCAGCAGCCTGCGTAGTGGGGCTGAAAAACTGTTTTTT.

The rearrangement joins TRBV7-3 to TRBJ2-3; TRBD1 is a possible D gene (7 bases). From germline, CDR1 is SGHTA and CDR2 FQGTGA. The CDR3 has 15 residues. V gave up 5 bases and J gave up 5 bases, with 17 bases separating them. The CDR3 DNA follows: TGTGCCAGCAGCATCAACGCAGGGGGAGGAGATACGCAGTATTTT. This translates into CASSINAGGGDTQYF.

In the case of this clone: At one end the junction does not follow the germline gene, possibly because of a read error. The gene calls are TRBV10-3 and TRBJ2-7, with D perhaps TRBD2 (5 bases). The CDR3 spans 16 residues. Germline CDR1 is ENHRY and CDR2 is SYGVKD. This CDR3 reads CAISTGERLASHEQYF. CDR3 DNA: TGTGCCATCAGCACCGGAGAGAGGCTAGCCTCCCACGAGCAGTACTTC.

The genes are TRBV18 and TRBJ2-5; D uncertain. The CDR3 covers 16 residues. Germline loops: CDR1 KGHSH, CDR2 LQKENI. V lost 3 bases to trimming and J lost 2 bases, with 16 bases between them. The CDR3 bases are TGTGCCAGCTCACCCTCGACACCCGAAGTACAAGAGACCCAGTACTTC. Translation gives CASSPSTPEVQETQYF. Variable domain in full (rest from reference TRBV18 and TRBJ2-5): NAGVMQNPRHLVRRRGQEARLRCSPMKGHSHVYWYRQLPEEGLKFMVYLQKENIIDESGMPKERFSAEFPKEGPSILRIQQVVRGDSAAYFCASSPSTPEVQETQYFGPGTRLLVL.

The V call is TRBV6-6, the J call TRBJ1-6, with 7 bases that match TRBD1. The CDR3 has 15 amino acids. Germline CDR1 is MNHNY and CDR2 is SVGAGI (reference sequence). Unmatched junction bases numbered 5, after V lost 2 bases and J lost 7 bases. The CDR3 region is CASSYEGAANSPLHF. In DNA, the CDR3 is TGTGCCAGCAGTTACGAGGGGGCCGCAAATTCACCCCTCCACTTT.

The chain combines TRBV18 with TRBJ2-3, with 10 bases matching TRBD2. Germline loops: CDR1 KGHSH, CDR2 LQKENI. Trimming cost V 1 base and J 3 bases; bases outside gene matches: 7. This CDR3 comprises 17 residues. The CDR3 loop is CASSPRTSGAPTDTQYF. DNA for the CDR3: TGTGCCAGCTCACCACGAACTAGCGGGGCCCCGACAGATACGCAGTATTTT.

The chain joins TRBV27 to TRBJ2-1; D might be TRBD2 (5 bases). V lost 3 bases, J lost 10 bases, and 16 bases lay in between. Germline V gene sequence: CDR1 MNHEY, CDR2 SMNVEV (reference sequence). This CDR3 contains 14 residues. The CDR3: CASSLRAPEEEQFF. For the CDR3, the DNA is TGTGCCAGCAGTTTGAGGGCCCCAGAGGAGGAGCAGTTCTTC.

The rearrangement uses TRBV9 and TRBJ1-5, with a tentative D call TRBD1 (5 bases). Germline assignment: CDR1 SGDLS and CDR2 YYNGEE. CDR3 length equals 15 residues. Deletions cut 4 bases from V and 4 bases from J, with 15 bases between. The CDR3 bases are TGTGCCAGCAGCCGCGCGGCAGGGCAGAATCAGCCCCAGCATTTT. It codes for CASSRAAGQNQPQHF.

The rearrangement joins TRBV21-1 to TRBJ2-7; TRBD1 is the table's D call, not checked against the DNA. TRBV21-1 is a known pseudogene. The CDR3 is made up of 14 amino acids. The CDR3, as DNA: TGTGCCAGCAGCAAACTACTCCAGGGGCGCGAGCAGTACTTC. Translation: CASSKLLQGREQYF.